Reported below is one T cell receptor beta chain. Its target is unknown. TCRdb's table, derived via immunoSEQ multiplex PCR, lists solely in-frame clones and lacks some. The sample records tens of thousands of clones, less than 95% being singletons. The data were taken from a study of graft-versus-host responses after intestinal transplantation. Looking at the study overall: For approximately three years after anti-thymocyte globulin induction, all recipients took tacrolimus and steroids.

Whole-study findings and limits: Declining HvG levels early post-transplant were linked to peak circulating GvH clone levels. Researchers found GvH clones in recipient marrow, and some showed up first in ileum or blood. Allografts of one patient group, those with graft-donor T cell macrochimerism, had high graft-versus-host to host-versus-graft clonal ratios.

Sequenced material: unstimulated CD8+ T cells sorted from spleen or lymph node cells, taken before intestinal transplant. This clonotype was sampled from a human donor who received an intestinal transplant.

The DNA of the CDR3 is TGTGCCAGCACCCAACCGAGGGGGGGGGAAGAGACCCAGTACTTC. Its protein is CASTQPRGGEETQYF. The J gene is TRBJ2-5, the V gene TRBV6-5; perhaps TRBD2 as D (7 bases). Germline V gene sequence: CDR1 MNHEY, CDR2 SVGAGI. Deletions cut 7 bases from V and 3 bases from J, with 18 bases between. CDR3 size: 15 residues.